This TCR beta chain derives from a study of blood T cell repertoires in COVID-19. The assay was immunoSEQ multiplex PCR, and TCRdb's table has in-frame clones only and misses some. The sample includes 32,000 or so clones, roughly 90% seen only once; the top ten take over 1.5%. Germline CDR1 is MDHEN and CDR2 is SYDVKM. The V gene lost 0 bases and the J gene lost 7 bases, with 9 bases spanning the gap. The CDR3 is 14 amino acids. The sequencing input was peripheral blood. The genes are TRBV28 and TRBJ1-4; D ambiguous. The source is a man in his fifties or sixties with active or convalescent COVID-19. CDR3 residues: CASSLWDSGEKLFF. CDR3 bases: TGTGCCAGCAGTTTATGGGATTCGGGTGAAAAACTGTTTTTT. Full variable domain (outside the CDR3, taken from reference TRBV28 and TRBJ1-4): DVKVTQSSRYLVKRTGEKVFLECVQDMDHENMFWYRQDPGLGLRLIYFSYDVKMKEKGDIPEGYSVSREKKERFSLILESASTNQTSMYLCASSLWDSGEKLFFGSGTQLSVL.